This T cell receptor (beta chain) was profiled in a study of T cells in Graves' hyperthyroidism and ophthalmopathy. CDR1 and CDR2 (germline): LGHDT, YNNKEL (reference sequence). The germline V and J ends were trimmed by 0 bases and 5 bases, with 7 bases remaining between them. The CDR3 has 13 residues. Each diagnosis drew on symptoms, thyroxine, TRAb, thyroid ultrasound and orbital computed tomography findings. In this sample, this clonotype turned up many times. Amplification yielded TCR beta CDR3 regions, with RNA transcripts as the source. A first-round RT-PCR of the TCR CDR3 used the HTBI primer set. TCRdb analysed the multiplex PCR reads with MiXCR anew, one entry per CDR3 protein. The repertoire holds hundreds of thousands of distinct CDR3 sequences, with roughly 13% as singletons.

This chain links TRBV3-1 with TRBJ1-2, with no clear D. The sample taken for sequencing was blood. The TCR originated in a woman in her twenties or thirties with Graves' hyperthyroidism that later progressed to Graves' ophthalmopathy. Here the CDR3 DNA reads TGTGCCAGCAGCCAAGATTGGAGGTATGGCTACACCTTC. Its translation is CASSQDWRYGYTF.